The clone carrying this T cell receptor (beta chain) appeared a few times. The germline gives CDR1 MNHEY, CDR2 SMNVEV (reference sequence). This CDR3 is built from 15 residues. J was trimmed by 8 bases and V by 3 bases; bases with no gene match: 9. These data belong to a study of blood T cell repertoires in COVID-19. Study summary: Cohort 3 recovered donors had two negative PCRs, clearance, or symptom resolution. Sources were T cells, B-cell-depleted T cells, or PBMCs; the material itself was cDNA or gDNA.

Only in-frame clones appear in the TCRdb table, and some are missing; sequencing was by immunoSEQ multiplex PCR. The table records roughly 340,000 clones, about 90% of them present only once. The cohort comprised adults aged roughly 18 to 95 years residing in 24 US areas. The receptor was derived from a man in his forties or fifties in a cohort exposed to, infected with or recovered from COVID-19 (not recorded which). The sample consisted of PBMCs or T cells enriched from blood (not recorded which). The chain employs TRBV27 and TRBJ1-2; 10 bases map to TRBD1. The CDR3 nucleotides read TGTGCCAGCAGTTTGAGGACAGGGGGTTTGAGGGGCTACACCTTC. Its protein is CASSLRTGGLRGYTF.